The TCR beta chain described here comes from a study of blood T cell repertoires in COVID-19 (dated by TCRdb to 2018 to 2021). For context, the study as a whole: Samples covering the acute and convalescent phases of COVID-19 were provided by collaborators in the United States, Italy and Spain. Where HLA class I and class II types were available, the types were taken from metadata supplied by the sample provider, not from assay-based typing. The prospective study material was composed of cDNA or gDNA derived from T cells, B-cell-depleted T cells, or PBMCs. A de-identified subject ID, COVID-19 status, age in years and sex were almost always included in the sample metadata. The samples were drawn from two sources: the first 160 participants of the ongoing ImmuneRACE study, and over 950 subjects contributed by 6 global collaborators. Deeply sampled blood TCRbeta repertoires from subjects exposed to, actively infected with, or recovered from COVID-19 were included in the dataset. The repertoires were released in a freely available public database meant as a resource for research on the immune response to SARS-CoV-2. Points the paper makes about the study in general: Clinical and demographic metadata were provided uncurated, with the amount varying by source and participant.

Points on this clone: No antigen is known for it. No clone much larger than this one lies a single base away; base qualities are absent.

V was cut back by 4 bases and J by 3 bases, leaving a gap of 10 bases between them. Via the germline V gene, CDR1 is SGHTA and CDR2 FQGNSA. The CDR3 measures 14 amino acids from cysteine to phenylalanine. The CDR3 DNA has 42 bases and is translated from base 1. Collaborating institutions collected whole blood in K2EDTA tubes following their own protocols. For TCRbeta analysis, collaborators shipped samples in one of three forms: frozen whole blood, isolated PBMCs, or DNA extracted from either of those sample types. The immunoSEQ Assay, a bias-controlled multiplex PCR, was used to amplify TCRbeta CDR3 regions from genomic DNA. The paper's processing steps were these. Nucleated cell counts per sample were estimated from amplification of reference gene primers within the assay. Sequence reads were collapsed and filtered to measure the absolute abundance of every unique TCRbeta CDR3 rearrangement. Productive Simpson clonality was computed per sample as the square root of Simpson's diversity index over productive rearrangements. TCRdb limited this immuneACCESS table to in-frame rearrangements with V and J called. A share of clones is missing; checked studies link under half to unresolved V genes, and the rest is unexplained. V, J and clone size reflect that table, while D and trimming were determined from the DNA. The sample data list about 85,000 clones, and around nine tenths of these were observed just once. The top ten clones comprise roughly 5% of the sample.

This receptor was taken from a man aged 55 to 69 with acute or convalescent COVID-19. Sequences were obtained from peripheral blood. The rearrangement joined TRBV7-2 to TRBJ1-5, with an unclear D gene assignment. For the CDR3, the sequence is CASSSSGANQPQHF. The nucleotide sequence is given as TGTGCCAGCAGCTCGAGCGGAGCCAATCAGCCCCAGCATTTT.